The 29 T cell receptor beta chains below come from one sample, sequenced in a study of Tregs in tolerant kidney transplant recipients. Here immunoSEQ multiplex PCR was the method, and the copy in TCRdb shows in-frame clones only, minus some. The data contain approximately 90,000 clones, 93% of them seen just once; the ten biggest clones take up 1.5% to 2%. Related graft donors supplied nonmyeloablative bone marrow transplants, and mixed chimerism was transient. The starting material was CD4+ T cells from blood (PBMCs), obtained 12 months after the transplant. The source of these receptors is a human patient who received a combined kidney and bone marrow transplant. Some of the T cells might come from the graft donor.

Only one count was recorded for this clone. The chain couples TRBV5-5 to TRBJ2-7; 7 bases align to TRBD2. The trim removed 0 bases at V and 3 bases at J, leaving 3 bases unmatched. The CDR3 length is 14 residues. Germline CDR1 SGHKS, CDR2 YYEKEE (reference sequence). This CDR3 reads CASSLGRENYEQYF. The CDR3, as DNA: TGTGCCAGCAGCTTGGGGCGGGAGAACTACGAGCAGTACTTC.

The chain recombines TRBV5-5 with TRBJ1-1; D unresolved. Deletions cut 4 bases from V and 2 bases from J, with 9 bases between. The CDR3 totals 13 residues. Germline V gene sequence: CDR1 SGHKS, CDR2 YYEKEE (reference sequence). CDR3 sequence reads: CASSRYSNTEAFF. The CDR3 bases are TGTGCCAGCAGCCGCTACAGCAACACTGAAGCTTTCTTT.

This sequence joins TRBV7-9 and TRBJ1-1; 8 bases map to TRBD1. V was pared by 5 bases and J by 3 bases, with 5 bases of the junction left unmatched. Germline values: CDR1 SEHNR, CDR2 FQNEAQ (reference sequence). The CDR3 extends over 14 amino acids. The CDR3, as DNA: TGTGCCAGCAGCAGTGGGACAGGTTACACTGAAGCTTTCTTT. As protein: CASSSGTGYTEAFF.

The rearrangement joins TRBV5-1 to TRBJ2-1; the match to TRBD2 covers 8 bases. This CDR3 has 15 residues. Germline V lookup: CDR1 SGHRS, CDR2 YFSETQ. J was trimmed by 8 bases and V by 4 bases; bases with no gene match: 11. The CDR3 protein is CASSHGTRYVDEQFF. In DNA, the CDR3 is TGCGCCAGCAGCCACGGGACTAGATACGTCGATGAGCAGTTCTTC.

The V call is TRBV9, the J call TRBJ1-1; D perhaps matches TRBD1 (5 bases). Germline V gene lookup returns CDR1 SGDLS and CDR2 YYNGEE. This CDR3 is 17 amino acids long. Trimming shortened V by 3 bases and J by 1 base, and 19 bases separated the two germline ends. The CDR3, as DNA: TGTGCCAGCAGCGGGGGGGAGGGGTTGGGTGAGAACACTGAAGCTTTCTTT. It translates to CASSGGEGLGENTEAFF.

The rearrangement joins TRBV6-5 to TRBJ2-1, with 8 bases that match TRBD2. This CDR3 is built from 12 residues. After removal of 10 bases from V and 8 bases from J, the junction contained 7 bases not matched to a gene. Germline CDR1 and CDR2: MNHEY and SVGAGI. The CDR3 is CATSTGGDEQFF. The CDR3 nucleotides read TGTGCCACCTCAACGGGGGGGGATGAGCAGTTCTTC.

This chain links TRBV5-1 with TRBJ1-2, with D unresolved. This CDR3 has 12 residues. V was shortened by 4 bases and J by 6 bases, with 10 bases between the two germline ends. Germline V lookup: CDR1 SGHRS, CDR2 YFSETQ. This CDR3 is CASSQGGNGYTF. The CDR3 coding sequence is TGCGCCAGCAGCCAAGGAGGAAATGGCTACACCTTC.

V is TRBV19 and J is TRBJ1-1, with D unresolved. The CDR3 covers 18 residues. The germline V and J ends were trimmed by 3 bases and 1 base, with 21 bases remaining between them. Germline lookup yields CDR1 LNHDA and CDR2 SQIVND (reference sequence). Here the CDR3 reads CASSIHPGRVTSNTEAFF. The CDR3 DNA is TGTGCCAGTAGTATTCATCCCGGGAGGGTTACCTCGAACACTGAAGCTTTCTTT.

This clone was observed a handful of times. V and J are TRBV19 and TRBJ1-3; maybe TRBD1 (5 bases). CDR1 LNHDA and CDR2 SQIVND come from the germline V gene (reference sequence). V lost 6 bases to trimming and J lost 4 bases, with 16 bases between them. The CDR3 totals 15 residues. The CDR3 loop reads CASSQSGTEGNTIYF. CDR3 in DNA: TGTGCCAGTAGCCAATCCGGGACTGAAGGAAACACCATATATTTT.

CDR3 loop: CASSLSSYETQYF. The DNA of the CDR3 is TGTGCCAGCAGCTTATCCAGTTACGAGACCCAGTACTTC. The chain uses TRBV7-3 and TRBJ2-5, with D unresolved. CDR3 length equals 13 residues. V was cut by 2 bases and J by 5 bases, with 9 bases left in between. Germline values: CDR1 SGHTA, CDR2 FQGTGA.

A single count supports this clone. V gene TRBV4-2 combines with J gene TRBJ2-5; 9 bases align to TRBD2. CDR3 size: 19 residues. CDR1 and CDR2 from the germline V gene are LGHNA and YNFKEQ. V was clipped by 0 bases and J by 1 base; unmatched bases: 12. The CDR3 DNA reads as TGTGCCAGCAGCCAAGAAGATTGGCTAGCGGGGCGCCGCCAAGAGACCCAGTACTTC. Encoded protein: CASSQEDWLAGRRQETQYF.

The genes are TRBV19 and TRBJ2-6; 12 positions match TRBD1. Per the germline V gene, CDR1 is LNHDA and CDR2 is SQIVND (reference sequence). Trimming removed 5 bases from V and 1 base from J; junction bases left unmatched: 6. This CDR3 region has 18 residues. CDR3 protein: CASSRGTGGTSGANVLTF. The CDR3 region has the DNA TGTGCCAGTAGTCGTGGGACAGGGGGCACTTCTGGGGCCAACGTCCTGACTTTC. Full variable domain (outside the CDR3, taken from reference TRBV19 and TRBJ2-6): DGGITQSPKYLFRKEGQNVTLSCEQNLNHDAMYWYRQDPGQGLRLIYYSQIVNDFQKGDIAEGYSVSREKKESFPLTVTSAQKNPTAFYLCASSRGTGGTSGANVLTFGAGSRLTVL.

The chain is built from TRBV7-9 and TRBJ1-5, with a weak D call TRBD1 (5 bases). Germline CDR1 reads SEHNR; CDR2 reads FQNEAQ (reference sequence). The germline V and J ends were trimmed by 6 bases and 2 bases, with 14 bases remaining between them. CDR3 length: 15 residues. This chain's CDR3 is CASSSTGIGNQPQHF. In DNA form, the CDR3 reads TGTGCCAGCAGTTCTACAGGAATCGGCAATCAGCCCCAGCATTTT.

The CDR3 reads CASRVPHRATMKQFF. Here the CDR3 DNA reads TGTGCCAGCAGAGTCCCCCACAGGGCTACAATGAAGCAGTTCTTC. The J gene is TRBJ2-1, the V gene TRBV21-1; TRBD1, as called in the table, went unchecked against the DNA. TRBV21-1 is classified as a pseudogene. The CDR3 has 15 residues.

V and J are TRBV5-4 and TRBJ1-1; the D is unclear. Germline V gene sequence: CDR1 SGHNT, CDR2 YYREEE (reference sequence). V was pared by 2 bases and J by 3 bases, with 14 bases between. This CDR3 spans 15 amino acids. The CDR3 loop reads CASSFRRALDTEAFF. In DNA form, the CDR3 reads TGTGCCAGCAGCTTTAGGAGGGCCTTGGACACTGAAGCTTTCTTT.

The chain combines TRBV5-1 with TRBJ2-5; no reliable D call. Germline V gives CDR1 SGHRS, CDR2 YFSETQ. This CDR3 is built from 14 residues. Trimming pared 2 bases from V and 1 base from J, leaving 9 bases between. The CDR3 coding sequence is TGCGCCAGCAGCTTATCGGCGGCCCAAGAGACCCAGTACTTC. Protein product: CASSLSAAQETQYF. The full variable domain, with the rest looked up from reference TRBV5-1 and TRBJ2-5, is KAGVTQTPRYLIKTRGQQVTLSCSPISGHRSVSWYQQTPGQGLQFLFEYFSETQRNKGNFPGRFSGRQFSNSRSEMNVSTLELGDSALYLCASSLSAAQETQYFGPGTRLLVL.

The genes are TRBV7-9 and TRBJ2-1; 13 bases are a match to TRBD2. V lost 5 bases to trimming and J lost 7 bases; unmatched junction nucleotides: 5. CDR1 and CDR2 (germline): SEHNR, FQNEAQ (reference sequence). The CDR3 is made up of 15 amino acids. The CDR3 bases are TGTGCCAGCAGCGTAACTAGCGGGGGGGGGAATGAGCAGTTCTTC. This sequence encodes CASSVTSGGGNEQFF.

The rearrangement links TRBV7-2 to TRBJ2-5; D uncertain. V shed 1 base and J shed 2 bases, with 5 bases lying between them. This CDR3 region has 13 residues. The germline V gene encodes CDR1 SGHTA and CDR2 FQGNSA. CDR3 in DNA: TGTGCCAGCAGCTTAGAACTACAAGAGACCCAGTACTTC. It specifies CASSLELQETQYF.

The chain uses TRBV18 and TRBJ1-6, with D possibly being TRBD1 (5 bases). The CDR3 consists of 17 residues. Germline values: CDR1 KGHSH, CDR2 LQKENI. The V end was cut by 2 bases, the J end by 8 bases, with 19 bases between. This CDR3 reads CASSPSRSMGPDSPLHF. For the CDR3, the DNA is TGTGCCAGCTCACCATCAAGATCTATGGGGCCCGATTCACCCCTCCACTTT.

V is TRBV5-1 and J is TRBJ2-5; a possible D gene is TRBD1 (5 bases). Germline lookup yields CDR1 SGHRS and CDR2 YFSETQ. The ends were cut back, 0 bases at V and 5 bases at J, with 14 bases in the middle. This CDR3 comprises 15 residues. Written as DNA, the CDR3 is TGCGCCAGCAGCTTGGCCAGTCAGGGAAGGGAGACCCAGTACTTC. This gives the protein CASSLASQGRETQYF. Looking up the rest from reference TRBV5-1 and TRBJ2-5 gives the full variable domain: KAGVTQTPRYLIKTRGQQVTLSCSPISGHRSVSWYQQTPGQGLQFLFEYFSETQRNKGNFPGRFSGRQFSNSRSEMNVSTLELGDSALYLCASSLASQGRETQYFGPGTRLLVL.

This clone came up a few times. The rearrangement uses TRBV6-5 and TRBJ1-1; a weak D match, TRBD1 (6 bases). This CDR3 is 15 amino acids long. Trimming shortened V by 7 bases and J by 5 bases, and 20 bases separated the two germline ends. Per germline, CDR1 MNHEY and CDR2 SVGAGI. DNA for the CDR3: TGTGCCAGCAACTCCGAATACAGGGCCGCTACTGAAGCTTTCTTT. Residues: CASNSEYRAATEAFF.

CDR3 in DNA: TGTGCCAGCAGCCCTACTTCAGGGTTCTATGACGGGGAGCTGTTTTTT. It translates to CASSPTSGFYDGELFF. The rearrangement links TRBV9 to TRBJ2-2; possible D gene TRBD1, 5 bases. Between the trimmed V and J ends, which lost 4 bases and 7 bases, there was a span of 20 bases. The CDR3 has 16 amino acids. The germline V gene has CDR1 SGDLS and CDR2 YYNGEE.

The J gene is TRBJ2-5, the V gene TRBV4-2; 8 nucleotides match TRBD1. The V gene end was trimmed by 1 base and the J gene end by 1 base; junction bases not matched to a gene: 2. The germline CDR1 and CDR2 sequences are LGHNA and YNFKEQ. CDR3 length: 15 amino acids. The CDR3 nucleotides are TGTGCCAGCAGCCAAGCAGACAGGGGCCAAGAGACCCAGTACTTC. This translates into CASSQADRGQETQYF.

The rearrangement links TRBV7-2 to TRBJ2-7; TRBD1 matches at 7 bases. The CDR3 spans 13 residues. The V and J ends lost 3 bases and 6 bases, in that order; junction bases with no gene match: 5. Germline assignment: CDR1 SGHTA and CDR2 FQGNSA. CDR3 sequence: CASSLRGDSEQYF. The DNA for the CDR3 is TGTGCCAGCAGCTTGAGAGGGGACAGCGAGCAGTACTTC.

The chain couples TRBV6-1 to TRBJ2-7; 9 positions agree with TRBD1. Germline V lookup: CDR1 MNHNS, CDR2 SASEGT. Trimming cost V 4 bases and J 1 base; bases outside gene matches: 2. This CDR3 contains 14 residues. The CDR3 region is CASSGGQGSYEQYF. CDR3 sequence (DNA): TGTGCCAGCAGTGGGGGACAGGGTTCCTACGAGCAGTACTTC.

This clone was recorded once. The genes are TRBV19 and TRBJ1-3; D gene unclear. V lost 8 bases and J lost 9, with 14 bases in between. Germline CDR1 LNHDA, CDR2 SQIVND (reference sequence). The CDR3 totals 12 residues. CDR3 DNA: TGTGCCAGTTCCGTCTTTCGGGGCACCATATATTTT. It codes for CASSVFRGTIYF.

This clone was seen only once. The V gene is TRBV9, the J gene TRBJ2-2; TRBD2 might be the D (6 bases). V was clipped by 3 bases and J by 2 bases, with 11 bases between them. This CDR3 has 15 residues. CDR1 is SGDLS and CDR2 is YYNGEE in the germline V gene. CDR3: CASSAGTLNTGELFF. CDR3 DNA: TGTGCCAGCAGCGCCGGGACTCTCAACACCGGGGAGCTGTTTTTT.

This chain connects TRBV29-1 to TRBJ2-7; 9 nucleotides align to TRBD1. This CDR3 is 12 amino acids long. With 7 bases clipped from V and 7 bases from J, the junction kept 8 bases outside the gene matches. Germline CDR1 and CDR2: SQVTM and ANQGSEA. The CDR3 protein is CSAGDRAWEQYF. DNA for the CDR3: TGCAGCGCCGGGGACAGGGCATGGGAGCAGTACTTC.

The chain employs TRBV7-9 and TRBJ1-6; D is perhaps TRBD1 (6 bases). V lost 5 bases and J 9 bases, leaving 20 bases between the germline ends. In germline, CDR1 is SEHNR, CDR2 FQNEAQ (reference sequence). CDR3 length: 16 residues. CDR3: CASSPRDIIGASPLHF. The CDR3 DNA reads as TGTGCCAGCAGCCCCCGGGACATTATCGGGGCTTCACCCCTCCACTTT.